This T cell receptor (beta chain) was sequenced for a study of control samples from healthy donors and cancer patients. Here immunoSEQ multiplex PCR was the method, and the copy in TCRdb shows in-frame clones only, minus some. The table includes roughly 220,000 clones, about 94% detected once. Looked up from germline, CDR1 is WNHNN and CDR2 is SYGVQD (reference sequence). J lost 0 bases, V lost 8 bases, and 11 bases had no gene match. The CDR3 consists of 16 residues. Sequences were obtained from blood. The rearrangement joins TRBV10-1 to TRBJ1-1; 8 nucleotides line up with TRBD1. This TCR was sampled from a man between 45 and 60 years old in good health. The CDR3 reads CASGEKRQGMNTEAFF. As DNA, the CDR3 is TGCGCCAGCGGAGAAAAACGACAGGGGATGAACACTGAAGCTTTCTTT.